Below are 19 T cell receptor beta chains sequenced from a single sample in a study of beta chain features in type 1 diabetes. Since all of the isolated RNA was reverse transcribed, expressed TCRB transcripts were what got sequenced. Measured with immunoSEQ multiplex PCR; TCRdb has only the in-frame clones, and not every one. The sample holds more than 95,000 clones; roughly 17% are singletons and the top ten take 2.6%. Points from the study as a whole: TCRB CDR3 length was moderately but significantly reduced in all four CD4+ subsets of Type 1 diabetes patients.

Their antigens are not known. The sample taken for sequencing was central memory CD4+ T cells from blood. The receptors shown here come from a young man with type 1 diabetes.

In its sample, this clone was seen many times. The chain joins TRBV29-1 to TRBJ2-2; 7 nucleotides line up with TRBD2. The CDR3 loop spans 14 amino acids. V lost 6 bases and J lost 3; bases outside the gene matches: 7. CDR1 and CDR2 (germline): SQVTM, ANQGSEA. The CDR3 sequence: CSVGQSGDTGELFF. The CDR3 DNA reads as TGCAGCGTCGGCCAAAGCGGGGACACCGGGGAGCTGTTTTTT.

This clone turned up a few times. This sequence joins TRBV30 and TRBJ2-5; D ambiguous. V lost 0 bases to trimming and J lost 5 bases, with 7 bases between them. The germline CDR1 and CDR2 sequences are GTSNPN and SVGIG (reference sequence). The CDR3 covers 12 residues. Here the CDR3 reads CAWSVLLETQYF. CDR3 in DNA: TGTGCCTGGAGTGTCCTGTTGGAGACCCAGTACTTC.

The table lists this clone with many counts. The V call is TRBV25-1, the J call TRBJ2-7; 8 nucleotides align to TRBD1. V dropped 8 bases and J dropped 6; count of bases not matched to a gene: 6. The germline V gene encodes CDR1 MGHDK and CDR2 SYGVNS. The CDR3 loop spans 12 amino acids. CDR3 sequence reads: CASGQGTGEQYF. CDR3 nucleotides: TGTGCCAGCGGACAGGGTACGGGCGAGCAGTACTTC.

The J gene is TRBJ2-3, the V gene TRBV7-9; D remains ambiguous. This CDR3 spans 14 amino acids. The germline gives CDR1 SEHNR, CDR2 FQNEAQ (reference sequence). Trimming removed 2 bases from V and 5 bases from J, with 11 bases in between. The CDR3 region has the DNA TGTGCCAGCAGCTTACCGGGCCCCCGAGATACGCAGTATTTT. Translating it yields CASSLPGPRDTQYF.

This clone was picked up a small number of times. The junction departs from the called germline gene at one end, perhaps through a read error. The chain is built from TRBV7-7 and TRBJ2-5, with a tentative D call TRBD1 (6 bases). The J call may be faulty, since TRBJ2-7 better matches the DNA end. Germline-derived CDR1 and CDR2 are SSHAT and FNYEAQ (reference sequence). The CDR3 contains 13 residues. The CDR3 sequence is CASSLEQGSEQYF. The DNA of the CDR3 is TGTGCTAGCAGCCTTGAACAGGGCTCCGAGCAGTACTTC.

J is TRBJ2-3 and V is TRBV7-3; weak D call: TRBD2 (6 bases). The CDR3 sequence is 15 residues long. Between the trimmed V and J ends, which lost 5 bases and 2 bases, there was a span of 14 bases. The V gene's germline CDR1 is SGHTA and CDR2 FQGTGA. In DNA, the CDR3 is TGTGCCAGCAGCCCCGGACTATCCTACACAGATACGCAGTATTTT. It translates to CASSPGLSYTDTQYF.

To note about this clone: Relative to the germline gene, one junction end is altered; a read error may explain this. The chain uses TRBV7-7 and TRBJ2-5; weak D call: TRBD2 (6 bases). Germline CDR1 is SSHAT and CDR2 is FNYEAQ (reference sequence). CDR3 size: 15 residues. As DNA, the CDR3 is TGTGCTAGCAGCTTAGCGGCGGCGGGTGGCGAGACCCAGTACTTC. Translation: CASSLAAAGGETQYF.

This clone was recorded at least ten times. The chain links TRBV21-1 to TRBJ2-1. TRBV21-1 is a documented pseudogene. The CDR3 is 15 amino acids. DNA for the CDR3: TGTGCCAGCAGCAGCAATGGACCCGCCGCCGATGAGCAGTTCTTC. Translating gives CASSSNGPAADEQFF.

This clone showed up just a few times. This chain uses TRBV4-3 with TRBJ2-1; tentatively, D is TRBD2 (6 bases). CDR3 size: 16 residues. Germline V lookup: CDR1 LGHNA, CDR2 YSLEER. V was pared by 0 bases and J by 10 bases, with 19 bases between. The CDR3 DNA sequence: TGCGCCAGCAGCCAAGATGCTAGCGCGGATTTAGGGGAGCAGTTCTTC. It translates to CASSQDASADLGEQFF.

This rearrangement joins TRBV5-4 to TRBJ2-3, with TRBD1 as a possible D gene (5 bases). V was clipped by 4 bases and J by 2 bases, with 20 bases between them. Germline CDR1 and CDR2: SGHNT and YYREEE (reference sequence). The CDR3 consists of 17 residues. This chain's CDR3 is CASSGSDSFRSTDTQYF. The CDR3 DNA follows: TGTGCCAGCAGCGGATCAGACAGTTTTCGCTCCACAGATACGCAGTATTTT. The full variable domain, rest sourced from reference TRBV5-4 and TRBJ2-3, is ETGVTQSPTHLIKTRGQQVTLRCSSQSGHNTVSWYQQALGQGPQFIFQYYREEENGRGNFPPRFSGLQFPNYSSELNVNALELDDSALYLCASSGSDSFRSTDTQYFGPGTRLTVL.

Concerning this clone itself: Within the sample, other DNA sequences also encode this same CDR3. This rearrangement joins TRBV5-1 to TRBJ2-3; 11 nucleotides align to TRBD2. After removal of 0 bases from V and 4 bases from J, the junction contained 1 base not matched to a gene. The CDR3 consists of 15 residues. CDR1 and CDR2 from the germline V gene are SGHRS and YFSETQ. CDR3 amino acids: CASSLALAGADTQYF. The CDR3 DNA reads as TGCGCCAGCAGCTTGGCACTAGCGGGGGCAGATACGCAGTATTTT.

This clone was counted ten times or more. The CDR3 nucleotides read TGTGCCAGCAGCTTAGGGCTAGCGAGCACAGATACGCAGTATTTT. As protein: CASSLGLASTDTQYF. V and J are TRBV11-3 and TRBJ2-3; a possible D gene is TRBD2 (6 bases). The CDR3 loop spans 15 amino acids. The germline V and J ends were trimmed by 1 base and 0 bases, with 8 bases remaining between them. Germline V lookup: CDR1 SGHNT, CDR2 YENEEA.

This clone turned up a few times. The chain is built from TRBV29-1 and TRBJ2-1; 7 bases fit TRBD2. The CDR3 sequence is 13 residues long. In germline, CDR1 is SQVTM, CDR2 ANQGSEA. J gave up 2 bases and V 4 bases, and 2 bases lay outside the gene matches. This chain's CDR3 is CSVGTRTYNEQFF. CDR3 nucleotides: TGCAGCGTTGGGACTAGAACCTACAATGAGCAGTTCTTC.

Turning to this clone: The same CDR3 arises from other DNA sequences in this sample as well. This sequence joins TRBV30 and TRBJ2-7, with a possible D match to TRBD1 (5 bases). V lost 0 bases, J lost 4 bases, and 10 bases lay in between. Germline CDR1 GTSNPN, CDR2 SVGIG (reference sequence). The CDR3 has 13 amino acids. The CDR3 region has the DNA TGTGCCTGGAGTGTAGGGCAGGGTTACGAGCAGTACTTC. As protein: CAWSVGQGYEQYF.

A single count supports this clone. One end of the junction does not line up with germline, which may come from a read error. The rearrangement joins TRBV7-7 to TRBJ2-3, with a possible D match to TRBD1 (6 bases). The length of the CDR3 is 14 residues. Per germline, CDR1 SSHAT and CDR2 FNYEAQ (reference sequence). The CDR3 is CASSLGQSTDTQYF. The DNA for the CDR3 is TGTGCTAGCAGCTTAGGACAGTCCACAGATACGCAGTATTTT. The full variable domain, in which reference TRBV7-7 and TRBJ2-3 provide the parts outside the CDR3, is GAGVSQSPRYKVTKRGQDVTLRCDPISSHATLYWYQQALGQGPEFLTYFNYEAQPDKSGLPSDRFSAERPEGSISTLTIQRTEQRDSAMYRCASSLGQSTDTQYFGPGTRLTVL.

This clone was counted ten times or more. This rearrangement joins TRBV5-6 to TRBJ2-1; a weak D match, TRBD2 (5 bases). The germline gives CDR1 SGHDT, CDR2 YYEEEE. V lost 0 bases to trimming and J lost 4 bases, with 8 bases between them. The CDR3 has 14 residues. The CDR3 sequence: CASSLGRAYNEQFF. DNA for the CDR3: TGTGCCAGCAGCTTGGGGCGGGCTTACAATGAGCAGTTCTTC.

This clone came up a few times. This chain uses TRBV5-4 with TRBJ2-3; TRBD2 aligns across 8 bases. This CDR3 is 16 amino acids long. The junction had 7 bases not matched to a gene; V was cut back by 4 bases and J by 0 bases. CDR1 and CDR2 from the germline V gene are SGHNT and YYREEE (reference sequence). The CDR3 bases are TGTGCCAGCAGCCCGATAGCGGGGCATAGCACAGATACGCAGTATTTT. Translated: CASSPIAGHSTDTQYF.

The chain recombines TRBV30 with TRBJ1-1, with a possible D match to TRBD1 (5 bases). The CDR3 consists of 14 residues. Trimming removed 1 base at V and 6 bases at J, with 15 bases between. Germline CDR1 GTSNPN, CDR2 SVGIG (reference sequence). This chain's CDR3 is CAWSDSGYVSEAFF. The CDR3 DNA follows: TGTGCCTGGAGTGATTCAGGGTACGTTTCTGAAGCTTTCTTT.

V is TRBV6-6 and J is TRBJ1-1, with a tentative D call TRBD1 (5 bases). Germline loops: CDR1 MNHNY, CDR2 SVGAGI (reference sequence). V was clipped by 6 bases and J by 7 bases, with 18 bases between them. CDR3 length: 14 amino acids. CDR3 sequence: CASRATGELFEAFF. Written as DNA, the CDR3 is TGTGCCAGCAGAGCTACAGGAGAATTATTTGAAGCTTTCTTT.